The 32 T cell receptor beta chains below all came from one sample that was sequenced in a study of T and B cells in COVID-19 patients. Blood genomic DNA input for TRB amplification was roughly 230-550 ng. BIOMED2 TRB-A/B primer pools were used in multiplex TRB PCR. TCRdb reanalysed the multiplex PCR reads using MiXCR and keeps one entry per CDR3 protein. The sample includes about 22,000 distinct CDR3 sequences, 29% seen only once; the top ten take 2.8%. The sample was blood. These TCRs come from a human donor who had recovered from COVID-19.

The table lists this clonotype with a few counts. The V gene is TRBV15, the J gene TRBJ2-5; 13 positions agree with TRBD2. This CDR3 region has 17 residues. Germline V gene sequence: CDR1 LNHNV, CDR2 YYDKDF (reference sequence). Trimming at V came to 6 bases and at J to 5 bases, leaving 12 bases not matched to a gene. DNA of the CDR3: TGTGCCACCAGACCACTAGCGGGGGGGCCGTTGTATGAGACCCAGTACTTC. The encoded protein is CATRPLAGGPLYETQYF.

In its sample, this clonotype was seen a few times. The CDR3 protein is CASSPGTSLETQYF. DNA of the CDR3: TGTGCCAGCAGCCCGGGGACTAGCTTGGAGACCCAGTACTTC. The chain joins TRBV11-1 to TRBJ2-5; the match to TRBD2 covers 9 bases. The CDR3 sequence is 14 residues long. Trimming removed 5 bases from V and 5 bases from J; junction bases left unmatched: 6. The germline V gene has CDR1 SGHAT and CDR2 FQDESV (reference sequence). The whole variable domain, filled in from reference TRBV11-1 and TRBJ2-5, reads EAEVAQSPRYKITEKSQAVAFWCDPISGHATLYWYRQILGQGPELLVQFQDESVVDDSQLPKDRFSAERLKGVDSTLKIQPAELGDSAMYLCASSPGTSLETQYFGPGTRLLVL.

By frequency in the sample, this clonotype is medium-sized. Written as DNA, the CDR3 is TGTGCCAGTAGGGATACGGGACAGGGGGCAACAGATACGCAGTATTTT. Translating gives CASRDTGQGATDTQYF. The genes are TRBV19 and TRBJ2-3, with 12 bases fitting TRBD1. CDR3 length equals 16 residues. Germline V gives CDR1 LNHDA, CDR2 SQIVND (reference sequence). The V segment lost 6 bases and the J segment 3 bases; nucleotides outside the gene matches: 7.

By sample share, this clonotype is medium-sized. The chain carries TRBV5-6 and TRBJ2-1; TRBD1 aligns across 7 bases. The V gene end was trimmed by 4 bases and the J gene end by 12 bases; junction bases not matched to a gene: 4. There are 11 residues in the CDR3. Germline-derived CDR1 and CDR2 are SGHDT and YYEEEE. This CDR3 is CASSRDSAQFF. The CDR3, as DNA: TGTGCCAGCAGCCGGGACAGCGCGCAGTTCTTC. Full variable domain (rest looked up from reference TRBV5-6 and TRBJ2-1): DAGVTQSPTHLIKTRGQQVTLRCSPKSGHDTVSWYQQALGQGPQFIFQYYEEEERQRGNFPDRFSGHQFPNYSSELNVNALLLGDSALYLCASSRDSAQFFGPGTRLTVL.

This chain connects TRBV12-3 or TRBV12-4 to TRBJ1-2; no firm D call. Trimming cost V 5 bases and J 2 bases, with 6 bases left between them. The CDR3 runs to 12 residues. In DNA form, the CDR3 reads TGTGCCAGCAGTCTTGGAAACTATGGCTACACCTTC. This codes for CASSLGNYGYTF.

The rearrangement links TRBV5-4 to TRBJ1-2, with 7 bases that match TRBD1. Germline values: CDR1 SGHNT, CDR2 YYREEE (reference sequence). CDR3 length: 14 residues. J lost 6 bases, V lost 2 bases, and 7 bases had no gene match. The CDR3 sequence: CASSFPDRDDGYTF. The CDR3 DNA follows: TGTGCCAGCAGCTTCCCCGACAGGGACGATGGCTACACCTTC.

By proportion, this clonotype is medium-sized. CDR3 in amino acids: CSVATSGGVRSYNEQFF. Written as DNA, the CDR3 is TGCAGCGTCGCAACTAGCGGGGGGGTGCGGTCCTACAATGAGCAGTTCTTC. The V call is TRBV29-1, the J call TRBJ2-1; TRBD2 aligns across 13 bases. CDR1 and CDR2 from the germline V gene are SQVTM and ANQGSEA. The CDR3 is 17 residues long. After removal of 6 bases from V and 1 base from J, the junction contained 9 bases not matched to a gene.

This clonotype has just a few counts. CDR3 region: CASSLTGYTEAFF. The CDR3 region has the DNA TGTGCCAGCTCACTGACAGGGTACACTGAAGCTTTCTTT. The chain carries TRBV18 and TRBJ1-1, with 7 bases lining up with TRBD1. This CDR3 comprises 13 residues. Trimming cost V 4 bases and J 3 bases; bases outside gene matches: 2. Per the germline V gene, CDR1 is KGHSH and CDR2 is LQKENI. Full variable domain (outside the CDR3, taken from reference TRBV18 and TRBJ1-1): NAGVMQNPRHLVRRRGQEARLRCSPMKGHSHVYWYRQLPEEGLKFMVYLQKENIIDESGMPKERFSAEFPKEGPSILRIQQVVRGDSAAYFCASSLTGYTEAFFGQGTRLTVV.

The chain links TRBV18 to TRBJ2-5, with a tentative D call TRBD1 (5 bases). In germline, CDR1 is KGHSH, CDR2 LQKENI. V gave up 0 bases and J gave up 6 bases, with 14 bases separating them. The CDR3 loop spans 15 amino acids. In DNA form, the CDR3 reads TGTGCCAGCTCACCACCAGGCAGGGTGGTGAAGACCCAGTACTTC. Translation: CASSPPGRVVKTQYF.

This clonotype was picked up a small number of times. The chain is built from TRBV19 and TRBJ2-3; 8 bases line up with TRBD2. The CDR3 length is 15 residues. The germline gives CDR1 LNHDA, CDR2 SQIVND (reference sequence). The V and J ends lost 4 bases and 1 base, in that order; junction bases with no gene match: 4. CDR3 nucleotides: TGTGCCAGTAGTAAGGACGGGGGGGGCACAGATACGCAGTATTTT. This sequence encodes CASSKDGGGTDTQYF.

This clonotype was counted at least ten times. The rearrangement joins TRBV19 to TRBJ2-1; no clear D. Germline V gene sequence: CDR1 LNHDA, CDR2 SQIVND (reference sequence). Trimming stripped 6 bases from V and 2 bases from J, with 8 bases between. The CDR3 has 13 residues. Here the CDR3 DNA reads TGTGCCAGTAGCCCCAGGACCTACAATGAGCAGTTCTTC. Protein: CASSPRTYNEQFF.

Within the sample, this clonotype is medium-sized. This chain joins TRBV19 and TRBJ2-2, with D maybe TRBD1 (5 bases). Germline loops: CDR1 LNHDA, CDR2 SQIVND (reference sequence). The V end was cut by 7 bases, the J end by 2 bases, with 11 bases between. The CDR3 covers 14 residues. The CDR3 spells CASTGRANTGELFF. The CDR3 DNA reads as TGTGCCAGTACGGGCAGGGCCAACACCGGGGAGCTGTTTTTT.

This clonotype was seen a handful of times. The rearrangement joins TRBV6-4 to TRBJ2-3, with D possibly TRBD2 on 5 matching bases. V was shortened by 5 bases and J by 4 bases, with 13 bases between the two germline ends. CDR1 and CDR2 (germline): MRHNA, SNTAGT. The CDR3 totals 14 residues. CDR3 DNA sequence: TGTGCCAGCAGTCTTTCCGGGGTATCAGATACGCAGTATTTT. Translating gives CASSLSGVSDTQYF.

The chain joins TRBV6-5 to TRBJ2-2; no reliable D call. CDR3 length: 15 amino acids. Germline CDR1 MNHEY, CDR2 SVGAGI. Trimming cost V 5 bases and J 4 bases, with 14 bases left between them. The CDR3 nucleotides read TGTGCCAGCAGTCTTAAGAGTAGTTCCACCGGGGAGCTGTTTTTT. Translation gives CASSLKSSSTGELFF.

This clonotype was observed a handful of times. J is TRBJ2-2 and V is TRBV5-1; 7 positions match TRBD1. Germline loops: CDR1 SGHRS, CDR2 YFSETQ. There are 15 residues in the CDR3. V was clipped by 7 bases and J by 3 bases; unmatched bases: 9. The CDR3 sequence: CASCLRGQDTGELFF. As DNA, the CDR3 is TGCGCCAGCTGTTTGAGGGGGCAGGACACCGGGGAGCTGTTTTTT.

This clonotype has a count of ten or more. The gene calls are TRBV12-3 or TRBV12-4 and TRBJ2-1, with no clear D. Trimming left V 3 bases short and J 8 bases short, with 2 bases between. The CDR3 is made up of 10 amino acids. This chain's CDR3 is CASSLYEQFF. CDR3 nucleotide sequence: TGTGCCAGCAGTTTGTATGAGCAGTTCTTC.

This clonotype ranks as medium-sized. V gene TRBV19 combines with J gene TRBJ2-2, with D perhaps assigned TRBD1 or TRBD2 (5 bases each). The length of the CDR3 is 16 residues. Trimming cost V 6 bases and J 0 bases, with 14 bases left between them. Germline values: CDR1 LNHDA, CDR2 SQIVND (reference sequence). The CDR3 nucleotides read TGTGCCAGTAGGGTAACGGGACCCACGAACACCGGGGAGCTGTTTTTT. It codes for CASRVTGPTNTGELFF. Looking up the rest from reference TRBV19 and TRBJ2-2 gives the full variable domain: DGGITQSPKYLFRKEGQNVTLSCEQNLNHDAMYWYRQDPGQGLRLIYYSQIVNDFQKGDIAEGYSVSREKKESFPLTVTSAQKNPTAFYLCASRVTGPTNTGELFFGEGSRLTVL.

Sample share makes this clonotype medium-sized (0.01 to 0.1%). The CDR3 reads CASNKYREDGELFF. CDR3 coding DNA: TGTGCCAGCAACAAGTACAGGGAAGACGGGGAGCTGTTTTTT. V usage is TRBV12-3 or TRBV12-4 and J usage is TRBJ2-2; D is perhaps TRBD1 (6 bases). The CDR3 spans 14 residues. Between the trimmed V and J ends, which lost 7 bases and 7 bases, there was a span of 16 bases.

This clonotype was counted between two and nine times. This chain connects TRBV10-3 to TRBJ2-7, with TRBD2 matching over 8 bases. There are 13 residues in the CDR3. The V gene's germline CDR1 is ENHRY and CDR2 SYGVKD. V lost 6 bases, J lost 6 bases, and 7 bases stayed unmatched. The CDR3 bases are TGTGCCATCAGCCTCGGACTAGCTGGCGAGCAGTACTTC. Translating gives CAISLGLAGEQYF.

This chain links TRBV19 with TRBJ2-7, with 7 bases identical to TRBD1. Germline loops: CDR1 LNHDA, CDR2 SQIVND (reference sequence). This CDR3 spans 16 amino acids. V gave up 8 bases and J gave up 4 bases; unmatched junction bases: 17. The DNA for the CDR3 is TGTGCCAGTTGTACCTCCGGGGACAGTACAATTTACGAGCAGTACTTC. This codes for CASCTSGDSTIYEQYF. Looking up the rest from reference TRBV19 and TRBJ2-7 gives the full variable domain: DGGITQSPKYLFRKEGQNVTLSCEQNLNHDAMYWYRQDPGQGLRLIYYSQIVNDFQKGDIAEGYSVSREKKESFPLTVTSAQKNPTAFYLCASCTSGDSTIYEQYFGPGTRLTVT.

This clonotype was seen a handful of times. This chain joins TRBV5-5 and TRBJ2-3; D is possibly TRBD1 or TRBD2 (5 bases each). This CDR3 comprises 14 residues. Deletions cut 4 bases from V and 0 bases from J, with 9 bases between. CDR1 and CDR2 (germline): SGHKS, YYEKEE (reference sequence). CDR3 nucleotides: TGTGCCAGCAGCGTGGGACGGAGCACAGATACGCAGTATTTT. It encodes CASSVGRSTDTQYF.

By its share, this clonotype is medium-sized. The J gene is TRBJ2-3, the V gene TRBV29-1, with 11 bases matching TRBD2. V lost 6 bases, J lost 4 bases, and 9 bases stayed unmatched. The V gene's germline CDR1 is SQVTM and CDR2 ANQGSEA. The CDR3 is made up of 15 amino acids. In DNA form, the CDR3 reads TGCAGCGTCCATGCGCTAGCGGGGGGCCCAGATACGCAGTATTTT. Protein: CSVHALAGGPDTQYF.

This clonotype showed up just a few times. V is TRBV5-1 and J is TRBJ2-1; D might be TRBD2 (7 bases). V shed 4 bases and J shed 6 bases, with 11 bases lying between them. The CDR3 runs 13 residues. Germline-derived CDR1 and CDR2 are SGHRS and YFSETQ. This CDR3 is CASSEGGANEQFF. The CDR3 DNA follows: TGCGCCAGCAGCGAGGGGGGGGCCAATGAGCAGTTCTTC.

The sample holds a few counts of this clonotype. The CDR3 DNA sequence: TGTGCCAGTAGCCGAGGGGAGTGGGGCAATCAGCCCCAGCATTTT. Its translation is CASSRGEWGNQPQHF. The chain is built from TRBV19 and TRBJ1-5; tentatively, D is TRBD1 (5 bases). Germline V gives CDR1 LNHDA, CDR2 SQIVND (reference sequence). The CDR3 loop spans 15 amino acids. V lost 6 bases and J lost 2, with 14 bases in between.

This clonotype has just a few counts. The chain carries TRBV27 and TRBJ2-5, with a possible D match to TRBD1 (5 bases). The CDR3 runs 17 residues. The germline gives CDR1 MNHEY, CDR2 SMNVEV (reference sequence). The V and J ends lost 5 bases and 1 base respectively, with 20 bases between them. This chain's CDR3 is CASSPLRQTDTQETQYF. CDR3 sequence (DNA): TGTGCCAGCAGTCCCCTCCGCCAGACAGATACCCAAGAGACCCAGTACTTC.

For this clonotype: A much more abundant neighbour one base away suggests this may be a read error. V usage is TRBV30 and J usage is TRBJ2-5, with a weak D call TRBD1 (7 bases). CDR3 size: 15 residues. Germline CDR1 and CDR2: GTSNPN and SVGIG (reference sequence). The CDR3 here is CAWYRKGAGIMTKYF. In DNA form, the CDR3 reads TGTGCCTGGTATCGTAAGGGGGCGGGGATTATGACCAAGTACTTC.

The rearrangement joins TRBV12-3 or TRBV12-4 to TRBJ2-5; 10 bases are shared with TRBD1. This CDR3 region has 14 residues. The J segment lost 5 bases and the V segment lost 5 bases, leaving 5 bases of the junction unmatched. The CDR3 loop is CASSRDRGTETQYF. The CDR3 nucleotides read TGTGCCAGCAGTCGGGACAGGGGTACGGAGACCCAGTACTTC.

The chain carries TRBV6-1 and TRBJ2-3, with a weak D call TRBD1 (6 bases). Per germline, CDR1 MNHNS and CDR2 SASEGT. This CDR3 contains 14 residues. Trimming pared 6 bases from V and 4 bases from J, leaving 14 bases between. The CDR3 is CASSPRTAPDTQYF. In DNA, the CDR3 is TGTGCCAGCAGCCCGCGGACAGCTCCAGATACGCAGTATTTT.

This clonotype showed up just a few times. The CDR3 nucleotides are TGTGCCAGAAGCGGCTGGGCCTCATACTATGGCTACACCTTC. It is translated as CARSGWASYYGYTF. The rearrangement uses TRBV5-3 and TRBJ1-2; no clear D gene. TRBV5-3 carries the ORF label, with uncertain function. The CDR3 length is 14 residues. V dropped 4 bases and J dropped 3 bases, with 13 bases sitting between them.

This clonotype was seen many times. The chain's CDR3 is CATSRVQEAQFF. CDR3 nucleotide sequence: TGTGCCACCAGCAGAGTTCAGGAGGCGCAGTTCTTC. The chain joins TRBV15 to TRBJ2-1; the D gene is possibly TRBD2 (5 bases). Germline assignment: CDR1 LNHNV and CDR2 YYDKDF (reference sequence). This CDR3 has 12 residues. Trimming removed 1 base from V and 12 bases from J, with 10 bases in between.

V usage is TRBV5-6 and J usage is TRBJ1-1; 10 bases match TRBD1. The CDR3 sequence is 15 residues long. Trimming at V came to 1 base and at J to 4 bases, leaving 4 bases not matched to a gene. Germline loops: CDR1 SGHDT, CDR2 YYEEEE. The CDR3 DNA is TGTGCCAGCAGCTTGTACGGACAGGGGGGCACTGAAGCTTTCTTT. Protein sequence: CASSLYGQGGTEAFF.

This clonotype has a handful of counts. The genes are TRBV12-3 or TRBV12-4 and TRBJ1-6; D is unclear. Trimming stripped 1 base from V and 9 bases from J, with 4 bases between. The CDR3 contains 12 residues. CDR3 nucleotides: TGTGCCAGCAGTTTAGGAGTTTCACCCCTCCACTTT. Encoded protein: CASSLGVSPLHF.